The present entry profiles one T cell receptor (beta chain) with its context. Its antigen is not known. CDR1 is SEHNR, CDR2 FQNEAQ, per germline (reference sequence). CDR3 size: 14 residues. This sample is drawn from a study of CXCR3-negative and CXCR3-positive naive CD8 T cells. Study-wide findings and caveats: Surface CD5 was comparable between naive subsets; TCR strength was inferred from TRB CDR3 properties.

The TRB libraries of cDNA were built by UMI-labeled 5' RACE. TCRdb reprocessed the 5' RACE reads and reports one entry per CDR3 protein, with no DNA. The sample table includes 37,000 or so distinct CDR3 sequences. The gene calls are TRBV7-9 and TRBJ2-3; TCRdb outputs TRBD2, but without DNA this stays unchecked. The sequenced material came from memory CD8+ T cells from blood. The TCR sequence derives from a human donor in good health. Some clones in this sample may be carry-over from other donors' samples. CDR3 region: CACSLQEGWDTQYF.